The sequence of this T cell receptor beta chain was determined in a study of T cells in Graves' hyperthyroidism and ophthalmopathy. Findings of the study overall: Stable hyperthyroidism was separated from ophthalmopathy by a model based on 13 V-J features.

In its sample, this clonotype was seen many times. Antigen: not known. RNA transcripts provided the source from which TCR beta CDR3 regions were amplified. The TCR CDR3 first-round RT-PCR relied on the HTBI primer set. From the multiplex PCR reads, TCRdb called clonotypes with MiXCR, one entry per CDR3 protein. This sample has approximately 410,000 distinct CDR3 sequences, with roughly 15% found just once. A patient was excluded if there was uncontrolled infection, other autoimmune disease, pregnancy or lactation. Out of less than 12 ml of fresh peripheral blood came the PBMCs. The CDR3 spans 15 residues. Germline lookup yields CDR1 KGHSH and CDR2 LQKENI. V lost 3 bases to trimming and J lost 7 bases, with 19 bases between them.

The chain uses TRBV18 and TRBJ2-7; a weak D match, TRBD1 (6 bases). The clonotype was recovered from a man in his late teens or twenties with Graves' ophthalmopathy. The sample was blood. CDR3 DNA: TGTGCCAGCTCACCCCAGGGGTCTCTCTCTGAGGAGCAGTACTTC. It codes for CASSPQGSLSEEQYF. The full variable domain, in which reference TRBV18 and TRBJ2-7 provide the parts outside the CDR3, is NAGVMQNPRHLVRRRGQEARLRCSPMKGHSHVYWYRQLPEEGLKFMVYLQKENIIDESGMPKERFSAEFPKEGPSILRIQQVVRGDSAAYFCASSPQGSLSEEQYFGPGTRLTVT.